The clone carrying this TCR beta chain was counted only a few times. These data come from a study of patients and donors after allogeneic stem cell transplantation. TCRdb used MiXCR to reprocess the RT-PCR reads, holding one entry per CDR3 protein. The repertoire has about 74,000 distinct CDR3 sequences, about 26% of them found once; the top ten carry 26%. This CDR3 comprises 13 residues. Germline V CDR1 and CDR2: SGDLS, YYNGEE. The germline V and J ends were trimmed by 3 bases and 3 bases, with 10 bases remaining between them. The V and J genes are TRBV9 and TRBJ2-7; D is unclear. The origin of this receptor is a human donor who was either an allogeneic HSCT recipient or a stem cell or donor lymphocyte infusion donor (not recorded which). It is not recorded whose cells these are; they may come from a transplant donor. The sequenced sample consisted of blood, either unsorted or a sorted T cell fraction (not recorded which). CDR3 in amino acids: CASSGGSLYEQYF. For the CDR3, the DNA is TGTGCCAGCAGCGGTGGTAGCCTCTACGAGCAGTACTTC.